Each of the 20 T cell receptor beta chains below was sequenced from the same sample in a study of blood T cell repertoires in COVID-19 (dated by TCRdb to about 2020). Libraries were built with the immunoSEQ multiplex PCR assay. The table comes from immuneACCESS by way of TCRdb, which keeps in-frame sequences with V and J called. Part of the clones is missing from these tables; in studies checked, under half for an unresolved V gene and the rest for unknown reasons. For this sample the table gives about 160,000 clones, of which over 80% were detected only once. The ten largest make up roughly 9.5% of the sample. The sequenced sample was peripheral blood. All receptors come from a woman of 80 years or more with active or convalescent COVID-19.

The chain recombines TRBV10-3 with TRBJ2-5, with TRBD2 identical over 10 bases. The length of the CDR3 is 15 residues. V dropped 6 bases and J dropped 3; count of bases not matched to a gene: 7. Germline assignment: CDR1 ENHRY and CDR2 SYGVKD. This CDR3 is CAIRPSGGGEETQYF. CDR3 DNA sequence: TGTGCCATCAGGCCTAGCGGGGGCGGGGAAGAGACCCAGTACTTC.

The genes are TRBV28 and TRBJ1-4; 10 positions agree with TRBD1. Germline V gene sequence: CDR1 MDHEN, CDR2 SYDVKM. The CDR3 has 15 residues. Germline trimming cut 5 bases from V and 8 bases from J; bases unmatched to any gene: 8. CDR3 in DNA: TGTGCCAGCAGTCCGCAGACAGGGGGCAGGGAAAAACTGTTTTTT. Its translation is CASSPQTGGREKLFF.

The rearrangement links TRBV18 to TRBJ2-7; 9 nucleotides agree with TRBD1. The germline CDR1 and CDR2 sequences are KGHSH and LQKENI. Unmatched junction bases numbered 2, after V lost 2 bases and J lost 3 bases. The CDR3 is 14 amino acids. CDR3 in amino acids: CASSPATGGYEQYF. CDR3 DNA: TGTGCCAGCTCACCAGCGACAGGGGGCTACGAGCAGTACTTC.

The chain recombines TRBV19 with TRBJ1-6, with 10 bases that match TRBD1. The germline CDR1 and CDR2 sequences are LNHDA and SQIVND (reference sequence). CDR3 size: 14 residues. J gave up 7 bases and V 7 bases, and 4 bases lay outside the gene matches. CDR3 nucleotides: TGTGCCAGTAAGGACAGGGGGAACAATTCACCCCTCCACTTT. Protein product: CASKDRGNNSPLHF.

The J gene is TRBJ2-3, the V gene TRBV7-6, with 8 positions matching TRBD2. The V segment lost 7 bases and the J segment 2 bases; nucleotides outside the gene matches: 11. This CDR3 spans 16 amino acids. The germline CDR1 and CDR2 sequences are SGHVS and FNYEAQ. This CDR3 is CASTPSGGLLTDTQYF. The DNA for the CDR3 is TGTGCCAGCACCCCGTCGGGGGGGCTTCTCACAGATACGCAGTATTTT.

The chain carries TRBV7-2 and TRBJ2-7; possibly TRBD1 for D (5 bases). The CDR3 runs to 12 residues. V shed 6 bases and J shed 4 bases, with 10 bases lying between them. Looked up from germline, CDR1 is SGHTA and CDR2 is FQGNSA. DNA for the CDR3: TGTGCCAGCAGTGCAGGGATTTACGAGCAGTACTTC. This sequence encodes CASSAGIYEQYF.

The sample holds one count of this clone. The chain joins TRBV18 to TRBJ2-7, with 9 bases aligning to TRBD2. The CDR3 runs 15 residues. Germline trimming cut 5 bases from V and 3 bases from J; bases unmatched to any gene: 8. The V gene's germline CDR1 is KGHSH and CDR2 LQKENI. The CDR3 protein is CASSFSGGRNYEQYF. CDR3 DNA sequence: TGTGCCAGCTCATTTAGCGGGGGCCGTAACTACGAGCAGTACTTC.

This clone came up a few times. The rearrangement uses TRBV10-3 and TRBJ2-2; perhaps TRBD2 as D (7 bases). Deletions cut 7 bases from V and 3 bases from J, with 18 bases between. Germline V gene sequence: CDR1 ENHRY, CDR2 SYGVKD. This CDR3 spans 16 amino acids. This chain's CDR3 is CAITPVGGGDTGELFF. In DNA, the CDR3 is TGTGCCATCACCCCCGTGGGGGGGGGCGACACCGGGGAGCTGTTTTTT.

This chain joins TRBV7-2 and TRBJ2-6, with 10 bases fitting TRBD1. Germline lookup yields CDR1 SGHTA and CDR2 FQGNSA. Trimming cost V 9 bases and J 0 bases; bases outside gene matches: 5. The CDR3 has 16 amino acids. The CDR3 DNA reads TGTGCCAGAGGGACAGGGGTGGGCTCTGGGGCCAACGTCCTGACTTTC. It yields the protein CARGTGVGSGANVLTF.

A few counts support this clone. V and J are TRBV13 and TRBJ2-3; 11 positions agree with TRBD2. The junction had 8 bases not matched to a gene; V was cut back by 5 bases and J by 4 bases. The CDR3 covers 16 residues. CDR1 and CDR2 from the germline V gene are PRHDT and FYEKMQ (reference sequence). The CDR3 DNA is TGTGCCAGCAGCCATGCCTTAGCGGGGGGGCCAGATACGCAGTATTTT. It translates to CASSHALAGGPDTQYF.

The rearrangement links TRBV6-5 to TRBJ1-2, with D perhaps matching TRBD1 (6 bases). The CDR3 extends over 15 amino acids. Germline lookup yields CDR1 MNHEY and CDR2 SVGAGI. V lost 4 bases, J lost 2 bases, and 14 bases lay in between. CDR3 amino acids: CASSSSPQGNYGYTF. The CDR3, as DNA: TGTGCCAGCAGTTCTTCCCCGCAGGGGAACTATGGCTACACCTTC.

This rearrangement joins TRBV7-8 to TRBJ1-2, with D perhaps TRBD1 (5 bases). Germline CDR1 is SGHVS and CDR2 is FQNEAQ. The CDR3 contains 14 residues. Trimming took off 6 bases at V and 4 bases at J, with 15 bases between the two ends. CDR3 amino acids: CASSQNSGLYGYTF. The CDR3 bases are TGTGCCAGCAGTCAAAATTCAGGGCTCTATGGCTACACCTTC.

The chain is built from TRBV5-6 and TRBJ2-7; D possibly corresponds to TRBD1 (6 bases). Germline CDR1 SGHDT, CDR2 YYEEEE. This CDR3 spans 16 amino acids. The V end was cut by 4 bases, the J end by 0 bases, with 17 bases between. CDR3 DNA sequence: TGTGCCAGCAGCCGCAGGGGCAGGACGAGCTCCTACGAGCAGTACTTC. Translation: CASSRRGRTSSYEQYF.

This clone is a singleton in its sample. The chain uses TRBV6-5 and TRBJ1-4; tentatively, D is TRBD1 (5 bases). This CDR3 has 16 amino acids. Germline V lookup: CDR1 MNHEY, CDR2 SVGAGI. Trimming removed 4 bases at V and 3 bases at J, with 15 bases between. CDR3 region: CASSSTGGVANEKLFF. The CDR3 DNA is TGTGCCAGCAGTTCCACGGGAGGGGTGGCTAATGAAAAACTGTTTTTT.

This chain connects TRBV11-3 to TRBJ2-7; the D gene is possibly TRBD1 (6 bases). V gave up 5 bases and J gave up 6 bases, with 17 bases separating them. The CDR3 length is 14 residues. Germline V CDR1 and CDR2: SGHNT, YENEEA. CDR3 loop: CASSIFRDTPEQYF. The CDR3 DNA is TGTGCCAGCAGCATCTTCCGGGACACCCCCGAGCAGTACTTC.

Concerning this clone: One end of the junction varies from germline; a read error may be responsible. The rearrangement links TRBV5-1 to TRBJ2-7; 9 bases are shared with TRBD2. CDR1 and CDR2 (germline): SGHRS, YFSETQ. The CDR3 consists of 18 residues. The CDR3 here is CARSSRGLAGGIRYEQYF. The DNA of the CDR3 is TGCGCCCGCAGCTCGCGGGGACTCGCGGGGGGGATACGTTACGAGCAGTACTTC.

The chain joins TRBV6-5 to TRBJ1-6; 9 bases are a match to TRBD1. The CDR3 sequence is 15 residues long. Trimming cost V 5 bases and J 2 bases; bases outside gene matches: 1. In germline, CDR1 is MNHEY, CDR2 SVGAGI. This chain's CDR3 is CASSRQGAYNSPLHF. The CDR3 nucleotides read TGTGCCAGCAGTCGACAGGGGGCCTATAATTCACCCCTCCACTTT.

This chain uses TRBV7-9 with TRBJ1-4; D may be TRBD1 (5 bases). The CDR3 totals 15 residues. The V and J ends lost 0 bases and 5 bases respectively, with 10 bases between them. The V gene's germline CDR1 is SEHNR and CDR2 FQNEAQ (reference sequence). The CDR3, as DNA: TGTGCCAGCAGCTTAGCGGGGCAGGCAAATGAAAAACTGTTTTTT. Its protein product is CASSLAGQANEKLFF.

This clone was recorded a few times. This chain connects TRBV5-5 to TRBJ1-5; TRBD1 might be the D (5 bases). CDR3 length equals 16 residues. With 3 bases removed from V and 5 bases from J, the gap between germline ends came to 18 bases. Germline values: CDR1 SGHKS, CDR2 YYEKEE (reference sequence). CDR3 region: CASSSRQPPSYQPQHF. The CDR3 DNA sequence: TGTGCCAGCAGCTCCCGACAGCCTCCTTCATATCAGCCCCAGCATTTT.

This chain joins TRBV19 and TRBJ1-1, with TRBD1 matching 9 bases. The CDR3 loop spans 14 amino acids. V trimming: 7 bases; J trimming: 4 bases; junction bases outside the gene matches: 7. The germline V gene encodes CDR1 LNHDA and CDR2 SQIVND (reference sequence). This chain's CDR3 is CASNTGGLGTEAFF. Written as DNA, the CDR3 is TGTGCCAGTAACACAGGGGGCCTTGGCACTGAAGCTTTCTTT.